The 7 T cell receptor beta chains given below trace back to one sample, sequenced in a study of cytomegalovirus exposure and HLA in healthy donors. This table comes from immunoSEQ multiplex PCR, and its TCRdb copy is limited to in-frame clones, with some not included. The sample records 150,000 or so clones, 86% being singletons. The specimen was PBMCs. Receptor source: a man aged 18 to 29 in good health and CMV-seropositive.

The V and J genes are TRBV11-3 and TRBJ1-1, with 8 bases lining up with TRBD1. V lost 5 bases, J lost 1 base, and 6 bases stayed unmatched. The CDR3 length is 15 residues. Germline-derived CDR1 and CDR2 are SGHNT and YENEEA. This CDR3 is CASSPGGSGNTEAFF. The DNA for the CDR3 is TGTGCCAGCAGCCCAGGGGGCTCGGGGAACACTGAAGCTTTCTTT.

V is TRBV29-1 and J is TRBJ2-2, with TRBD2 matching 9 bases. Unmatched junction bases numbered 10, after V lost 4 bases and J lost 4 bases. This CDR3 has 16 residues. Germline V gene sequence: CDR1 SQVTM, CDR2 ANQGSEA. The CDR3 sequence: CSVVRLLAGGTGELFF. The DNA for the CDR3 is TGCAGCGTTGTGCGTCTACTAGCGGGCGGCACCGGGGAGCTGTTTTTT.

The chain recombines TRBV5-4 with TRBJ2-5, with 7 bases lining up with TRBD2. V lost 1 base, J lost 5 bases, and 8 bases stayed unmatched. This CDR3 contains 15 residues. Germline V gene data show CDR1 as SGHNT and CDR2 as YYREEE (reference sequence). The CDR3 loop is CASSLFAGVGETQYF. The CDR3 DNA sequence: TGTGCCAGCAGCTTGTTTGCGGGAGTGGGCGAGACCCAGTACTTC.

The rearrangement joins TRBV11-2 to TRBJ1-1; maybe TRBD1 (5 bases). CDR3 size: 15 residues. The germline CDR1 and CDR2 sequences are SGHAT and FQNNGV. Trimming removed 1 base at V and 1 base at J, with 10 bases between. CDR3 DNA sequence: TGTGCCAGCAGCTTAGGATTGGGGCGGAACACTGAAGCTTTCTTT. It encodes CASSLGLGRNTEAFF.

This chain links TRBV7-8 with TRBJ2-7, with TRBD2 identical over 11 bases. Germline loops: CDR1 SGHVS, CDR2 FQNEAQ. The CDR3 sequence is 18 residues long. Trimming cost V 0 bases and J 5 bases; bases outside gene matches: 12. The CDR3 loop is CASSLAPPLAGGLNEQYF. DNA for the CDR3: TGTGCCAGCAGCTTAGCGCCCCCTCTAGCGGGAGGTCTTAACGAGCAGTACTTC.

This CDR3 is CASSSFDRPGYGYTF. CDR3 nucleotide sequence: TGTGCCAGCAGCTCCTTCGACAGGCCGGGCTATGGCTACACCTTC. The V gene is TRBV7-2, the J gene TRBJ1-2; weak D call: TRBD1 (6 bases). CDR3 length equals 15 residues. The ends were cut back, 4 bases at V and 4 bases at J, with 16 bases in the middle. CDR1 is SGHTA and CDR2 is FQGNSA in the germline V gene.

The CDR3 protein is CASSQRGGGTEAFF. CDR3 DNA sequence: TGCGCCAGCAGCCAACGGGGAGGGGGCACTGAAGCTTTCTTT. The chain combines TRBV4-3 with TRBJ1-1, with D possibly being TRBD1 (6 bases). Looked up from germline, CDR1 is LGHNA and CDR2 is YSLEER. V was pared by 2 bases and J by 4 bases, with 11 bases between. The CDR3 consists of 14 residues.